This T cell receptor (beta chain) was identified in a study of tumor-infiltrating lymphocytes in primary liver carcinoma. Across the study: In every tissue type, samples returned a similar yield of roughly 3.65 to 7.5 million productive TCRbeta reads. Notes on the study in general: The proportion of top clones found throughout all five tumor regions was only about 7-24%.

The investigators made TCR beta cDNA from about 500 ng total RNA, using a constant-region primer. A slightly modified ARM-PCR protocol with three nested multiplex PCR rounds produced these TCR beta libraries. Researchers ran the first two PCR rounds for approximately 10 cycles each with TRBV1-TRBV30 forward primers and a C-beta reverse primer. Each CDR3 protein is one row after TCRdb ran MiXCR on the multiplex PCR reads. Among 55,000 to 65,000 distinct CDR3 sequences listed, 55% to 75% were seen once. Co-extracting RNA and DNA was done with 20-30 mg of unsorted bulk tissue as input. This CDR3 spans 15 amino acids. As to this clonotype: The antigen remains unidentified. One junction end disagrees with the germline gene, perhaps due to a read error.

V usage is TRBV12-3 or TRBV12-4 and J usage is TRBJ2-7, with 11 positions matching TRBD1. This TCR was recovered from a middle-aged man with primary liver carcinoma and hepatitis B virus infection. Specimen: liver tumor tissue from sampling region 2. The subset was: tumor region T2, inferior pole. The CDR3 DNA reads TGTGCAAGCAGTATGGGGACAGGGGGATCCTACGAGCACTACTTC. This encodes CASSMGTGGSYEHYF.